One and the same sample provided the 8 T cell receptor beta chains below, sequenced in a study of T cell responses to AZD1222 COVID-19 vaccine. The method was immunoSEQ multiplex PCR; TCRdb's version includes in-frame clones alone and lacks a portion of them. The top ten clones hold around 7% of a sample with around 140,000 clones, roughly nine tenths of them seen once. Material: peripheral blood, obtained on day 0 of AZD1222 vaccination. These receptors all stem from an adult in good health.

The rearrangement joins TRBV7-9 to TRBJ1-4, with TRBD1 as a possible D gene (6 bases). CDR1 is SEHNR, CDR2 FQNEAQ, per germline (reference sequence). This CDR3 is built from 14 residues. V gave up 3 bases and J gave up 8 bases, with 13 bases separating them. CDR3 bases: TGTGCCAGCAGCTTCACAGGGCGGGAGGAAAAACTGTTTTTT. Residues: CASSFTGREEKLFF.

The CDR3 DNA reads as TGCAGCGTTGAGCAGGAAAGCTACGAGCAGTACTTC. Protein product: CSVEQESYEQYF. V is TRBV29-1 and J is TRBJ2-7; D is ambiguous. This CDR3 contains 12 residues. Germline-derived CDR1 and CDR2 are SQVTM and ANQGSEA. Trimming took off 3 bases at V and 3 bases at J, with 9 bases between the two ends.

The CDR3 DNA sequence: TGTGCCAGCAGCCGTGACTACACAGATACGCAGTATTTT. Protein: CASSRDYTDTQYF. This rearrangement joins TRBV7-2 to TRBJ2-3; D may be TRBD2 (5 bases). The germline CDR1 and CDR2 sequences are SGHTA and FQGNSA. V was trimmed by 5 bases and J by 2 bases, leaving 8 bases between them. This CDR3 spans 13 amino acids. The whole variable domain, filled in from reference TRBV7-2 and TRBJ2-3, reads GAGVSQSPSNKVTEKGKDVELRCDPISGHTALYWYRQSLGQGLEFLIYFQGNSAPDKSGLPSDRFSAERTGGSVSTLTIQRTQQEDSAVYLCASSRDYTDTQYFGPGTRLTVL.

The rearrangement joins TRBV4-2 to TRBJ1-2, with D perhaps TRBD1 (5 bases). The CDR3 is made up of 16 amino acids. Looked up from germline, CDR1 is LGHNA and CDR2 is YNFKEQ. Trimming removed 0 bases at V and 4 bases at J, with 15 bases between. The CDR3 bases are TGTGCCAGCAGCCAAGACCGGGACCGTCTACTCTATGGCTACACCTTC. Protein: CASSQDRDRLLYGYTF.

The CDR3 loop reads CAAREGPEASPLHF. The CDR3 nucleotides read TGTGCCGCAAGAGAGGGGCCTGAAGCCTCACCCCTCCACTTT. This chain joins TRBV19 and TRBJ1-6; a weak D match, TRBD1 (5 bases). The CDR3 extends over 14 amino acids. Trimming took 11 bases from V and 10 from J, leaving 21 bases between them. Germline V gene lookup returns CDR1 LNHDA and CDR2 SQIVND (reference sequence).

The V call is TRBV19, the J call TRBJ1-5; D might be TRBD1 (5 bases). Germline lookup yields CDR1 LNHDA and CDR2 SQIVND (reference sequence). V was cut by 11 bases and J by 7 bases, with 15 bases left in between. The CDR3 has 12 amino acids. The DNA of the CDR3 is TGTGCCGCTGGCGGGGCGAAACAGCCCCAGCATTTT. Its translation is CAAGGAKQPQHF.

This sequence joins TRBV18 and TRBJ1-1; D unresolved. In germline, CDR1 is KGHSH, CDR2 LQKENI. The CDR3 has 11 amino acids. Trimming stripped 4 bases from V and 6 bases from J, with 6 bases between. The DNA of the CDR3 is TGTGCCAGCTCACGACGGTCTGAAGCTTTCTTT. This translates into CASSRRSEAFF.

The J gene is TRBJ1-2, the V gene TRBV6-6; TRBD1 is a possible D gene (5 bases). V was cut by 6 bases and J by 1 base, with 18 bases left in between. Germline V gene sequence: CDR1 MNHNY, CDR2 SVGAGI (reference sequence). The CDR3 consists of 16 residues. CDR3 sequence: CASSPSWGTYNYGYTF. The CDR3 region has the DNA TGTGCCAGCAGCCCCTCCTGGGGGACCTATAACTATGGCTACACCTTC.